The 26 T cell receptor beta chains reported below all come from one sample, sequenced in a study of PD-L1 blockade in urothelial cancer. Sequenced by immunoSEQ multiplex PCR; TCRdb stores in-frame clones only, minus some. The repertoire has about 88,000 clones, approximately 90% of them found once; the top ten carry roughly 9.4%. Sequences were derived from PBMCs, sampled around atezolizumab (anti-PD-L1) treatment. The receptors shown here come from a man aged 55 to 70 with urothelial cancer.

This chain uses TRBV2 with TRBJ2-7; 10 nucleotides agree with TRBD1. CDR1 is SNHLY, CDR2 FYNNEI, per germline. The CDR3 covers 13 residues. The V segment lost 7 bases and the J segment 3 bases; nucleotides outside the gene matches: 3. The CDR3 here is CASIRDRGYEQYF. CDR3 nucleotides: TGTGCCAGCATTCGGGACAGGGGCTACGAGCAGTACTTC. The whole variable domain, remainder taken from reference TRBV2 and TRBJ2-7, is EPEVTQTPSHQVTQMGQEVILRCVPISNHLYFYWYRQILGQKVEFLVSFYNNEISEKSEIFDDQFSVERPDGSNFTLKIRSTKLEDSAMYFCASIRDRGYEQYFGPGTRLTVT.

This clone was detected once. The rearrangement uses TRBV5-1 and TRBJ2-3, with D perhaps matching TRBD1 (5 bases). The CDR3 runs 14 residues. Trimming removed 2 bases from V and 1 base from J, with 8 bases in between. Germline V gives CDR1 SGHRS, CDR2 YFSETQ. The CDR3 nucleotides are TGCGCCAGCAGCTTACTGACAGGCACAGATACGCAGTATTTT. Encoded protein: CASSLLTGTDTQYF.

The genes are TRBV5-4 and TRBJ2-1; D is possibly TRBD1 (6 bases). Trimming shortened V by 4 bases and J by 7 bases, and 24 bases separated the two germline ends. The CDR3 extends over 17 amino acids. Germline assignment: CDR1 SGHNT and CDR2 YYREEE (reference sequence). The CDR3 coding sequence is TGTGCCAGCAGCCCGGACGGCCGGTCAGGGGCTTTGAATGAGCAGTTCTTC. It encodes CASSPDGRSGALNEQFF.

The chain carries TRBV6-6 and TRBJ2-1; 10 bases fit TRBD1. Germline lookup yields CDR1 MNHNY and CDR2 SVGAGI (reference sequence). The ends lost 8 bases at V and 5 bases at J; junction bases unmatched: 6. CDR3 length equals 14 residues. The CDR3, as DNA: TGTGCCAGCCGACGTGGGACAGGGGACAATGAGCAGTTCTTC. This sequence encodes CASRRGTGDNEQFF.

The V gene is TRBV28, the J gene TRBJ1-2; 10 positions match TRBD1. CDR1 MDHEN and CDR2 SYDVKM come from the germline V gene. The CDR3 covers 14 residues. Trimming took 6 bases from V and 2 from J; bases not matched to a gene: 3. This chain's CDR3 is CASRSTGGNYGYTF. CDR3 DNA sequence: TGTGCCAGCAGGTCGACAGGGGGCAACTATGGCTACACCTTC.

The table lists this clone with a count of one. This chain connects TRBV4-2 to TRBJ1-2; TRBD1 matches 9 bases. V dropped 2 bases and J dropped 6; count of bases not matched to a gene: 4. CDR1 and CDR2 from the germline V gene are LGHNA and YNFKEQ. CDR3 size: 14 residues. DNA for the CDR3: TGTGCCAGCAGCCAAAGGACAGGGGAAGATGGCTACACCTTC. Its protein is CASSQRTGEDGYTF.

J is TRBJ2-1 and V is TRBV10-1; 8 positions agree with TRBD2. After removal of 6 bases from V and 4 bases from J, the junction contained 5 bases not matched to a gene. The CDR3 consists of 14 residues. Germline values: CDR1 WNHNN, CDR2 SYGVQD (reference sequence). DNA for the CDR3: TGCGCCAGCAGCCCCGGGGGGGCGTACAATGAGCAGTTCTTC. Encoded protein: CASSPGGAYNEQFF.

The chain links TRBV5-1 to TRBJ2-1; 14 positions match TRBD2. The CDR3 consists of 15 residues. Germline CDR1 SGHRS, CDR2 YFSETQ. V was clipped by 4 bases and J by 6 bases; unmatched bases: 3. The CDR3 here is CASSPGTSGGNEQFF. In DNA form, the CDR3 reads TGCGCCAGCAGCCCTGGGACTAGCGGGGGCAATGAGCAGTTCTTC.

This clone was seen once. This chain links TRBV18 with TRBJ2-5; D is possibly TRBD1 (6 bases). V gave up 5 bases and J gave up 2 bases, with 12 bases separating them. Germline V gives CDR1 KGHSH, CDR2 LQKENI. The CDR3 runs to 14 residues. CDR3 loop: CASSEPGQQETQYF. In DNA, the CDR3 is TGTGCCAGCTCAGAACCTGGACAGCAAGAGACCCAGTACTTC.

J is TRBJ2-7 and V is TRBV30; TRBD1 matches 10 bases. Germline CDR1 is GTSNPN and CDR2 is SVGIG (reference sequence). Losses at the gene ends were 3 bases for V and 4 bases for J; bases not matched to a gene: 6. The CDR3 is 14 amino acids. The CDR3 reads CAWRGQGGHYEQYF. The CDR3, as DNA: TGTGCCTGGAGAGGACAGGGGGGACATTACGAGCAGTACTTC.

This chain joins TRBV5-4 and TRBJ2-5; 11 nucleotides align to TRBD2. CDR1 SGHNT and CDR2 YYREEE come from the germline V gene (reference sequence). This CDR3 has 15 amino acids. The V segment lost 4 bases and the J segment 1 base; nucleotides outside the gene matches: 3. CDR3 nucleotide sequence: TGTGCCAGCAGCCCGGGACTAGCGGCCCAAGAGACCCAGTACTTC. Protein sequence: CASSPGLAAQETQYF.

This chain joins TRBV7-9 and TRBJ2-5; no clear D gene. The germline CDR1 and CDR2 sequences are SEHNR and FQNEAQ (reference sequence). Trimming removed 8 bases at V and 1 base at J, with 17 bases between. The CDR3 has 15 residues. DNA for the CDR3: TGTGCCAGCGACTCGTTCATGGCAGCCCAAGAGACCCAGTACTTC. It encodes CASDSFMAAQETQYF.

The rearrangement uses TRBV11-2 and TRBJ2-1; D unresolved. Germline V lookup: CDR1 SGHAT, CDR2 FQNNGV. CDR3 length equals 14 residues. V was clipped by 1 base and J by 9 bases, with 13 bases between them. The CDR3 region has the DNA TGTGCCAGCAGCTTAGCCATCTTAGGCGGTGAGCAGTTCTTC. The encoded protein is CASSLAILGGEQFF.

This clone was counted a single time. The chain carries TRBV6-1 and TRBJ2-3, with 7 bases aligning to TRBD2. V lost 0 bases, J lost 4 bases, and 13 bases stayed unmatched. CDR3 length: 18 amino acids. Germline V gene data show CDR1 as MNHNS and CDR2 as SASEGT. CDR3 nucleotides: TGTGCCAGCAGTGAAGCGCTTCGTTCAGGGAGGGGTGCAGATACGCAGTATTTT. Its protein is CASSEALRSGRGADTQYF.

V is TRBV5-4 and J is TRBJ2-2; 8 nucleotides match TRBD2. The CDR3 runs to 17 residues. CDR1 and CDR2 from the germline V gene are SGHNT and YYREEE (reference sequence). V lost 4 bases to trimming and J lost 2 bases; unmatched junction nucleotides: 10. For the CDR3, the DNA is TGTGCCAGCAGCGACCCGAAGCGGGGGAGAAACACCGGGGAGCTGTTTTTT. As protein: CASSDPKRGRNTGELFF.

The genes are TRBV4-3 and TRBJ2-2; D is unclear. Trimming took off 1 base at V and 5 bases at J, with 8 bases between the two ends. Per the germline V gene, CDR1 is LGHNA and CDR2 is YSLEER. The CDR3 loop spans 14 amino acids. CDR3 residues: CASSQARGTGELFF. CDR3 coding DNA: TGCGCCAGCAGCCAAGCGCGCGGTACCGGGGAGCTGTTTTTT.

V gene TRBV6-5 combines with J gene TRBJ2-3; D unresolved. Germline CDR1 and CDR2: MNHEY and SVGAGI. The CDR3 contains 14 residues. Trimming stripped 0 bases from V and 6 bases from J, with 10 bases between. DNA for the CDR3: TGTGCCAGCAGTTACTCGGTAGGCAGGGATACGCAGTATTTT. As protein: CASSYSVGRDTQYF.

This chain links TRBV18 with TRBJ1-1, with no clear D. Deletions cut 2 bases from V and 3 bases from J, with 7 bases between. Per germline, CDR1 KGHSH and CDR2 LQKENI. The CDR3 loop spans 13 amino acids. The DNA of the CDR3 is TGTGCCAGCTCACCAATAGCAGACACTGAAGCTTTCTTT. This sequence encodes CASSPIADTEAFF.

This chain links TRBV19 with TRBJ2-2, with TRBD1 identical over 7 bases. The CDR3 sequence is 16 residues long. CDR1 and CDR2 (germline): LNHDA, SQIVND (reference sequence). With 4 bases clipped from V and 5 bases from J, the junction kept 10 bases outside the gene matches. DNA of the CDR3: TGTGCCAGTAGTACAGGGACAGACACGGGAACCGGGGAGCTGTTTTTT. It specifies CASSTGTDTGTGELFF.

The rearrangement links TRBV4-2 to TRBJ2-7; 11 nucleotides align to TRBD2. The CDR3 covers 14 residues. From germline, CDR1 is LGHNA and CDR2 YNFKEQ. Trimming removed 4 bases from V and 3 bases from J; junction bases left unmatched: 2. This CDR3 is CASSPGLAGYEQYF. The DNA for the CDR3 is TGTGCCAGCAGCCCTGGACTAGCGGGCTACGAGCAGTACTTC.

The J gene is TRBJ2-3, the V gene TRBV5-1, with D possibly TRBD2 on 6 matching bases. V was cut by 2 bases and J by 6 bases, with 19 bases left in between. Germline values: CDR1 SGHRS, CDR2 YFSETQ. CDR3 size: 16 residues. The CDR3 loop reads CASSFAGRQEADTQYF. The CDR3 nucleotides are TGCGCCAGCAGCTTTGCGGGACGGCAGGAGGCCGATACGCAGTATTTT.

The chain joins TRBV30 to TRBJ1-2; D is possibly TRBD1 (6 bases). The V gene's germline CDR1 is GTSNPN and CDR2 SVGIG (reference sequence). CDR3 size: 14 residues. The germline V and J ends were trimmed by 5 bases and 1 base, with 14 bases remaining between them. The CDR3 spells CAWGGRTGNYGYTF. CDR3 nucleotides: TGTGCCTGGGGGGGCCGGACGGGTAACTATGGCTACACCTTC.

This chain joins TRBV9 and TRBJ2-3, with D perhaps matching TRBD2 (5 bases). V was clipped by 4 bases and J by 5 bases, with 17 bases between them. The CDR3 is 15 amino acids. Per the germline V gene, CDR1 is SGDLS and CDR2 is YYNGEE. The CDR3 region is CASSISGTPEDTQYF. In DNA, the CDR3 is TGTGCCAGCAGCATATCGGGAACCCCGGAAGATACGCAGTATTTT.

This clone appeared once. The chain uses TRBV15 and TRBJ2-7; 9 nucleotides agree with TRBD1. The V gene end was trimmed by 0 bases and the J gene end by 3 bases; junction bases not matched to a gene: 3. The CDR3 has 15 residues. CDR1 and CDR2 (germline): LNHNV, YYDKDF (reference sequence). CDR3 amino acids: CATSRDPGQGYEQYF. CDR3 bases: TGTGCCACCAGCAGAGATCCGGGACAGGGCTACGAGCAGTACTTC.

Remarks on this clone: This CDR3 is also generated by other DNA sequences in the sample. This chain connects TRBV4-3 to TRBJ2-5, with 7 nucleotides matching TRBD1. The CDR3 runs to 14 residues. With 1 base clipped from V and 4 bases from J, the junction kept 3 bases outside the gene matches. Looked up from germline, CDR1 is LGHNA and CDR2 is YSLEER. The chain's CDR3 is CASSQGQGRETQYF. The CDR3 DNA follows: TGCGCCAGCAGCCAAGGACAGGGAAGAGAGACCCAGTACTTC.

This chain uses TRBV6-5 with TRBJ2-7; 8 bases are a match to TRBD1. With V trimmed by 5 bases and J by 1 base, 1 base remained unmatched. The CDR3 is 13 residues long. CDR1 and CDR2 (germline): MNHEY, SVGAGI. CDR3 sequence: CASSDRGSYEQYF. Written as DNA, the CDR3 is TGTGCCAGCAGTGACAGGGGTTCCTACGAGCAGTACTTC.